Listed here are 29 T cell receptor beta chains from one sample, sequenced in a study of cytomegalovirus exposure and HLA in healthy donors. The PCR was carried out with 60 Vbeta primers and 13 Jbeta primers. Data came from immunoSEQ multiplex PCR; TCRdb stores just in-frame clones and leaves some out. The sample has fewer than 200,000 clones, about four fifths seen once; the top ten hold 6.5% to 7.5%. Sequenced input: PBMCs. These receptor sequences come from a woman aged 30 to 39 in good health and CMV-seropositive.

The chain carries TRBV5-1 and TRBJ1-2; D is perhaps TRBD1 (6 bases). The CDR3 spans 14 residues. The V gene's germline CDR1 is SGHRS and CDR2 YFSETQ. The CDR3 nucleotides read TGCGCAACCTCGCCCACCACAGGGCTTAATGGCTACACCTTC. Translating gives CATSPTTGLNGYTF. Supplemented by reference TRBV5-1 and TRBJ1-2, the full variable domain reads KAGVTQTPRYLIKTRGQQVTLSCSPISGHRSVSWYQQTPGQGLQFLFEYFSETQRNKGNFPGRFSGRQFSNSRSEMNVSTLELGDSALYLCATSPTTGLNGYTFGSGTRLTVV.

The rearrangement links TRBV19 to TRBJ1-2; 8 nucleotides agree with TRBD1. This CDR3 is built from 15 residues. The V gene's germline CDR1 is LNHDA and CDR2 SQIVND (reference sequence). V trimming: 3 bases; J trimming: 8 bases; junction bases outside the gene matches: 11. CDR3 bases: TGTGCCAGTAGTATTCGGCCGTACAGGGGGGACGGCTACACCTTC. Residues: CASSIRPYRGDGYTF.

The rearrangement links TRBV10-3 to TRBJ2-3; 11 nucleotides line up with TRBD2. The CDR3 extends over 14 amino acids. Unmatched junction bases numbered 3, after V lost 6 bases and J lost 4 bases. Per the germline V gene, CDR1 is ENHRY and CDR2 is SYGVKD. CDR3 coding DNA: TGTGCCATCAGGGAGGGACTAGCGGCAGATACGCAGTATTTT. Protein sequence: CAIREGLAADTQYF.

The CDR3 DNA reads as TGTGCCAGCAGCCGATGGGATGAGGACATCGACACCTTC. Translation gives CASSRWDEDIDTF. The V gene is TRBV5-4, the J gene TRBJ1-2, with D maybe TRBD1 (5 bases). The CDR3 has 13 amino acids. V lost 4 bases to trimming and J lost 12 bases, with 19 bases between them. In germline, CDR1 is SGHNT, CDR2 YYREEE (reference sequence).

This clone was seen a few times. The chain has TRBV6-1 and TRBJ1-1; the D is unclear. The CDR3 has 12 amino acids. From germline, CDR1 is MNHNS and CDR2 SASEGT. With 3 bases removed from V and 6 bases from J, the gap between germline ends came to 8 bases. The CDR3 region has the DNA TGTGCCAGCAGTGACACGCACTCTGAAGCTTTCTTT. Encoded protein: CASSDTHSEAFF.

Within the sample, this clone is large (0.1 to 1%). The V gene is TRBV14, the J gene TRBJ1-1; unclear D gene. In germline, CDR1 is SGHDN, CDR2 FVKESK. The CDR3 is 17 residues long. V dropped 1 base and J dropped 1 base, with 16 bases sitting between them. The CDR3 loop is CASSQARLPTKNTEAFF. CDR3 nucleotides: TGTGCCAGCAGCCAAGCGCGACTTCCGACCAAGAACACTGAAGCTTTCTTT.

The chain has TRBV7-9 and TRBJ2-5; D might be TRBD2 (5 bases). V was trimmed by 1 base and J by 7 bases, leaving 10 bases between them. CDR1 is SEHNR and CDR2 is FQNEAQ in the germline V gene (reference sequence). The CDR3 is 13 residues long. The CDR3 nucleotides are TGTGCCAGCAGCTTAGGGCGGGCCAGGACCCAGTACTTC. This sequence encodes CASSLGRARTQYF.

V gene TRBV7-8 combines with J gene TRBJ1-1; tentatively, D is TRBD1 (5 bases). The germline gives CDR1 SGHVS, CDR2 FQNEAQ. Trimming shortened V by 1 base and J by 1 base, and 10 bases separated the two germline ends. This CDR3 is 15 amino acids long. CDR3 sequence reads: CASSLVYRRNTEAFF. For the CDR3, the DNA is TGTGCCAGCAGCTTAGTATACAGGAGGAACACTGAAGCTTTCTTT.

In this sample, this clone turned up a few times. The CDR3: CAWSALDRARSGYTF. The DNA for the CDR3 is TGTGCCTGGAGTGCCCTAGACAGGGCCAGGAGTGGCTACACCTTC. The genes are TRBV30 and TRBJ1-2; TRBD1 agrees at 7 bases. This CDR3 is built from 15 residues. CDR1 GTSNPN and CDR2 SVGIG come from the germline V gene (reference sequence). V was pared by 1 base and J by 7 bases, with 12 bases of the junction left unmatched.

This clone was counted between two and nine times. The chain recombines TRBV28 with TRBJ2-1; D gene ambiguous. The germline V gene encodes CDR1 MDHEN and CDR2 SYDVKM. Between the trimmed V and J ends, which lost 2 bases and 0 bases, there was a span of 20 bases. The length of the CDR3 is 19 residues. The CDR3: CASSLPYPPLLPSYNEQFF. Here the CDR3 DNA reads TGTGCCAGCAGTTTACCCTATCCCCCGCTCCTCCCCTCCTACAATGAGCAGTTCTTC.

This chain links TRBV11-2 with TRBJ2-7; no firm D call. The CDR3 covers 11 residues. V was pared by 6 bases and J by 3 bases, with 6 bases between. The V gene's germline CDR1 is SGHAT and CDR2 FQNNGV. The CDR3 region has the DNA TGTGCCAGCAGTCCGAGCTACGAGCAGTACTTC. It yields the protein CASSPSYEQYF.

This clone was found a few times. The chain is built from TRBV28 and TRBJ1-1, with D possibly TRBD1 on 6 matching bases. Germline values: CDR1 MDHEN, CDR2 SYDVKM. There are 12 residues in the CDR3. The V end lost 10 bases, the J end lost 5 bases, and 14 bases lay between the germline ends. The CDR3 spells CATRQAWTEAFF. The CDR3 DNA reads TGTGCCACACGACAGGCTTGGACTGAAGCTTTCTTT.

The CDR3 DNA follows: TGTGCCAGCGCTATCGGACATCTCACAGATACGCAGTATTTT. Its protein product is CASAIGHLTDTQYF. The chain employs TRBV27 and TRBJ2-3, with D maybe TRBD1 (5 bases). The CDR3 totals 14 residues. Trimming took 8 bases from V and 2 from J, leaving 14 bases between them. Germline CDR1 reads MNHEY; CDR2 reads SMNVEV (reference sequence).

J is TRBJ1-6 and V is TRBV5-1, with 7 positions matching TRBD1. Germline V CDR1 and CDR2: SGHRS, YFSETQ. The CDR3 length is 15 residues. The V gene end was trimmed by 4 bases and the J gene end by 10 bases; junction bases not matched to a gene: 11. CDR3 sequence: CASSPDRQGGSPLHF. The CDR3 DNA reads as TGCGCCAGCAGCCCGGACCGACAGGGCGGGTCACCCCTCCACTTT.

On this clone itself: The limits of the CDR3 on the DNA are not certain, so only TCRdb's listed CDR3 is given. Other DNA variants within this sample encode the same CDR3. The rearrangement uses TRBV6-6 and TRBJ1-6. Germline CDR1 and CDR2: MNHNY and SVGAGI (reference sequence). From its first to its last residue, the CDR3 has 12 amino acids. This CDR3 reads CASSTSGSPLHF.

This clone has a handful of counts. The gene calls are TRBV28 and TRBJ2-3; 8 nucleotides align to TRBD2. Germline V gene sequence: CDR1 MDHEN, CDR2 SYDVKM. V lost 2 bases to trimming and J lost 2 bases; unmatched junction nucleotides: 3. The CDR3 is made up of 15 amino acids. The CDR3 protein is CASSLPSGLTDTQYF. CDR3 coding DNA: TGTGCCAGCAGTTTACCTAGCGGGCTCACAGATACGCAGTATTTT.

The J gene is TRBJ1-1, the V gene TRBV7-3; TRBD1 aligns across 8 bases. CDR1 is SGHTA and CDR2 is FQGTGA in the germline V gene. The V segment lost 2 bases and the J segment 0 bases; nucleotides outside the gene matches: 11. The length of the CDR3 is 18 residues. In DNA form, the CDR3 reads TGTGCCAGCAGCTTATTGGGCAGGGGGCTCGGGATGAACACTGAAGCTTTCTTT. This gives the protein CASSLLGRGLGMNTEAFF.

The chain combines TRBV29-1 with TRBJ1-2; 9 positions match TRBD1. The trim removed 6 bases at V and 2 bases at J, leaving 4 bases unmatched. Germline assignment: CDR1 SQVTM and CDR2 ANQGSEA. The CDR3 totals 13 residues. Here the CDR3 DNA reads TGCAGCGTCTACAGGGGGCACAACTATGGCTACACCTTC. This encodes CSVYRGHNYGYTF.

CDR3 in amino acids: CASSRDRGDQPQHF. DNA for the CDR3: TGTGCCAGCAGTCGGGACAGGGGGGATCAGCCCCAGCATTTT. The chain joins TRBV27 to TRBJ1-5, with 11 bases identical to TRBD1. Germline CDR1 and CDR2: MNHEY and SMNVEV (reference sequence). J was trimmed by 5 bases and V by 5 bases; bases with no gene match: 2. The CDR3 covers 14 residues.

This chain connects TRBV4-1 to TRBJ1-3, with 7 nucleotides matching TRBD1. With V trimmed by 0 bases and J by 4 bases, 9 bases remained unmatched. The CDR3 loop spans 17 amino acids. Per the germline V gene, CDR1 is MGHRA and CDR2 is YSYEKL. CDR3 sequence reads: CASSQDQRTGFGNTIYF. The CDR3 DNA is TGCGCCAGCAGCCAAGATCAGAGGACAGGATTCGGAAACACCATATATTTT.

The gene calls are TRBV5-1 and TRBJ2-3, with D maybe TRBD2 (6 bases). In germline, CDR1 is SGHRS, CDR2 YFSETQ. The CDR3 runs to 15 residues. Trimming pared 2 bases from V and 2 bases from J, leaving 12 bases between. In DNA, the CDR3 is TGCGCCAGCAGCTTTACGGGGGACTCCACAGATACGCAGTATTTT. Encoded protein: CASSFTGDSTDTQYF.

The V call is TRBV14, the J call TRBJ2-1; D remains ambiguous. Germline V lookup: CDR1 SGHDN, CDR2 FVKESK. CDR3 length: 14 amino acids. Trimming pared 4 bases from V and 8 bases from J, leaving 15 bases between. The chain's CDR3 is CASSLEVFRDEQFF. In DNA, the CDR3 is TGTGCCAGCAGCCTAGAGGTTTTCCGAGATGAGCAGTTCTTC. Based on the CDR3 plus reference TRBV14 and TRBJ2-1, the full variable domain is EAGVTQFPSHSVIEKGQTVTLRCDPISGHDNLYWYRRVMGKEIKFLLHFVKESKQDESGMPNNRFLAERTGGTYSTLKVQPAELEDSGVYFCASSLEVFRDEQFFGPGTRLTVL.

This chain connects TRBV9 to TRBJ2-7; unclear D gene. The CDR3 length is 16 residues. V gave up 1 base and J gave up 3 bases, with 17 bases separating them. CDR1 is SGDLS, CDR2 YYNGEE, per germline. The CDR3 DNA follows: TGTGCCAGCAGCGTATCAGGCCACGGTTTTATCTACGAGCAGTACTTC. It codes for CASSVSGHGFIYEQYF.

This clone was found once. The J gene is TRBJ1-1, the V gene TRBV5-5, with 12 bases identical to TRBD1. V lost 7 bases to trimming and J lost 5 bases; unmatched junction nucleotides: 12. This CDR3 has 16 residues. Germline V gene data show CDR1 as SGHKS and CDR2 as YYEKEE (reference sequence). The CDR3 nucleotides read TGTGCCAGCCTGCCCGGGACAGGGGGCGCGGGGACTGAAGCTTTCTTT. As protein: CASLPGTGGAGTEAFF.

The chain links TRBV7-2 to TRBJ2-6; D unresolved. Trimming took 6 bases from V and 8 from J, leaving 20 bases between them. Germline CDR1 and CDR2: SGHTA and FQGNSA. The CDR3 extends over 16 amino acids. Here the CDR3 reads CASRPRGGGSPNVLTF. The CDR3 DNA follows: TGTGCCAGCAGACCAAGAGGTGGCGGATCCCCCAACGTCCTGACTTTC. The whole variable domain, filled in from reference TRBV7-2 and TRBJ2-6, reads GAGVSQSPSNKVTEKGKDVELRCDPISGHTALYWYRQSLGQGLEFLIYFQGNSAPDKSGLPSDRFSAERTGGSVSTLTIQRTQQEDSAVYLCASRPRGGGSPNVLTFGAGSRLTVL.

The J gene is TRBJ1-3, the V gene TRBV4-2; D is uncertain. Germline CDR1 reads LGHNA; CDR2 reads YNFKEQ. Between the trimmed V and J ends, which lost 0 bases and 5 bases, there was a span of 20 bases. The CDR3 length is 18 residues. DNA of the CDR3: TGTGCCAGCAGCCAAGAGTTAGGACTAGGCTTTTTGCGAAACACCATATATTTT. Encoded protein: CASSQELGLGFLRNTIYF.

The chain carries TRBV28 and TRBJ1-2; TRBD1 agrees at 8 bases. The CDR3 consists of 14 residues. The germline V gene has CDR1 MDHEN and CDR2 SYDVKM. J lost 3 bases, V lost 7 bases, and 7 bases had no gene match. The DNA of the CDR3 is TGTGCCAGCACCCTGGGACAGGCGTACTATGGCTACACCTTC. Amino acid sequence: CASTLGQAYYGYTF.

A remark on this clone: An end of the junction differs from the germline gene, which may be a read error. This chain links TRBV7-9 with TRBJ1-1; 11 bases match TRBD1. The CDR3 has 14 residues. CDR1 and CDR2 (germline): SEHNR, FQNEAQ (reference sequence). Here the CDR3 reads CSSSFSGTGGEAFF. CDR3 nucleotide sequence: TGTTCCAGCAGCTTTTCTGGGACAGGGGGTGAAGCTTTCTTT.

The rearrangement uses TRBV18 and TRBJ2-5, with no clear D. V was trimmed by 3 bases and J by 2 bases, leaving 7 bases between them. The CDR3 contains 13 residues. The germline V gene has CDR1 KGHSH and CDR2 LQKENI. CDR3 loop: CASSPIVQETQYF. CDR3 in DNA: TGTGCCAGCTCACCTATAGTTCAAGAGACCCAGTACTTC.